Below, one T cell receptor beta chain is given with its context. The antigen it recognizes is unknown. No base-level quality is on record; no much larger clone is a single base apart. Reading from cysteine to phenylalanine, the CDR3 counts 14 amino acids. The read is trimmed to its CDR3 DNA, 42 bases read in frame from base 1. For this chain, trimming is 3 bases at the V end and 4 bases at the J end, and the number of junction bases without a gene match is 1. CDR1 and CDR2 (SGHAT, FQDESV) derive from the germline V gene (reference sequence). For sequencing of the TCRbeta CDR3 region, genomic DNA was extracted from the sorted cells. The immunoSEQ Assay was used for sequencing of TCRbeta CDR3 regions. TCRdb re-hosts the immuneACCESS table, in-frame sequences only. Its copies lack some clones; in the studies checked, an unresolved V gene accounts for under half of them, and the cause for the rest is not known. The sample table records roughly 56,000 clones; 65% to 90% of these occur just once. The ten top clones hold roughly 0.95% of the sample.

This sample is drawn from a study of OX40 agonist ivuxolimab in advanced cancers. The study in broad terms: Ivuxolimab was an agonistic, fully human IgG2 monoclonal antibody directed against OX40 (CD134), a costimulatory receptor. The point of sequencing TCRbeta in the periphery was to test whether ivuxolimab changed TCR sequence diversity and drove clonal T-cell expansion. Prior anti-PD-1, anti-PD-L1 or anti-CTLA-4 therapy was permitted, and approximately 40% of dose-escalation patients had received checkpoint inhibitors. Three dose-escalation patients achieved partial responses, one with hepatocellular carcinoma and two with cutaneous melanoma. Intravenous ivuxolimab was administered to patients every 2 weeks at six dose levels: 0.01, 0.1, 0.3, 1.5, 3 and 10 mg/kg. A male proportion of 82.7% and a mean age of about 60 years, ranging from 23 to 79, were recorded for the dose-escalation cohort. Among the roughly 52 dose-escalation patients, approximately 20 had hepatocellular carcinoma, about 15 melanoma, 9 renal cell carcinoma and 9 head and neck cancer. The paper reports the monotherapy dose-escalation portion (N of about 54 patients) of the phase I ivuxolimab trial.

Results and caveats for the whole study, not just this receptor: After ivuxolimab, expanded clones were on average more numerous among CD8+ T cells than among CD4+ T cells. In the 0.1-3.0 mg/kg groups, partial responders were among the patients with the lowest normalized peripheral clonal expansion, particularly in CD8+ T cells. At doses from 0.1 to 3.0 mg/kg, clonal expansion was seen in both CD4+ and CD8+ blood T cells between baseline and week 6. Which antigens the clonally expanded peripheral T cells were specific for was not determined. Low levels of normalized T-cell clonal expansion were also shown by some nonresponding patients.

Patients with autoimmune disease history or receiving systemic immunosuppression were excluded from the trial. Peripheral blood for TCR sequencing was drawn from every dose cohort at baseline, at cycle 4 day 1 and at cycle 7 day 1. Samples were obtained from an open-label, multicenter, first-in-human phase I dose-escalation trial of ivuxolimab. The trial enrolled adults with locally advanced or metastatic head and neck squamous cell, hepatocellular, melanoma or renal cell carcinoma. Before TCR sequencing, CD4+ T cells and CD8+ T cells were sorted from peripheral blood as separate populations. Sequences were derived from CD4+ or CD8+ T cells sorted from blood, sampled in a trial of the OX40 agonist ivuxolimab. The chain couples TRBV11-1 to TRBJ1-2, and TRBD1 matches 11 of the central bases. The clonotype comes from an adult with an advanced solid tumor such as melanoma, head and neck, liver or kidney cancer. Here the CDR3 is given as CASSFGTGGYGYTF. The DNA sequence is as follows: TGTGCCAGCAGCTTTGGGACAGGGGGCTATGGCTACACCTTC.